This passage covers 21 T cell receptor beta chains from one sample sequenced in a study of shared clonotypes between healthy human individuals. Terminally differentiated effector memory CD45RA+ cells were excluded from the naive CD8 cells, which were CD45RO-negative and positively selected for CCR7. The data were produced by immunoSEQ multiplex PCR, yet TCRdb's version contains in-frame clones alone and is incomplete. The sample records just over 2,000,000 clones, 85% to 95% being singletons. Material for sequencing was naive CD8+ T cells sorted from blood. These receptors originate from a man aged 18-30 years in good health.

DNA for the CDR3: TGTGCCAGCAGCTCCCCCGCTACTAGCGGGAGGGCTTACGACGAGCAGTACTTC. This translates into CASSSPATSGRAYDEQYF. The chain is built from TRBV7-9 and TRBJ2-7; 13 bases align to TRBD2. The CDR3 covers 18 residues. Per germline, CDR1 SEHNR and CDR2 FQNEAQ (reference sequence). J was trimmed by 5 bases and V by 4 bases; bases with no gene match: 14.

The chain joins TRBV14 to TRBJ1-1; D not resolved. The CDR3 extends over 13 amino acids. The germline CDR1 and CDR2 sequences are SGHDN and FVKESK. Trimming took 0 bases from V and 10 from J, leaving 12 bases between them. DNA of the CDR3: TGTGCCAGCAGCCAAGATGGGCAAAACCCAGCTTTCTTT. This sequence encodes CASSQDGQNPAFF.

The table lists this clone with a count of one. The chain uses TRBV28 and TRBJ1-1; maybe TRBD1 (6 bases). CDR1 is MDHEN and CDR2 is SYDVKM in the germline V gene. V lost 5 bases, J lost 4 bases, and 17 bases lay in between. CDR3 length equals 15 residues. CDR3 in DNA: TGTGCCAGCAGTCCAACAGGGTTTGAGAGCACTGAAGCTTTCTTT. Amino acids: CASSPTGFESTEAFF.

This clone showed up just once. V usage is TRBV6-1 and J usage is TRBJ2-7; TRBD1 might be the D (6 bases). Germline V gives CDR1 MNHNS, CDR2 SASEGT. V was clipped by 4 bases and J by 3 bases, with 25 bases between them. The CDR3 sequence is 18 residues long. The CDR3 nucleotides read TGTGCCAGCAGTGTTGAGGGGGTAGGGAGCCTGAACCTCTACGAGCAGTACTTC. Translated, it gives CASSVEGVGSLNLYEQYF.

The chain has TRBV2 and TRBJ1-1; D is unresolved. The ends were cut back, 3 bases at V and 8 bases at J, with 10 bases in the middle. Germline lookup yields CDR1 SNHLY and CDR2 FYNNEI. This CDR3 has 12 residues. CDR3 in amino acids: CASSEAGSEAFF. CDR3 sequence (DNA): TGTGCCAGCAGTGAGGCGGGCAGCGAAGCTTTCTTT.

This chain links TRBV7-9 with TRBJ1-1; 8 bases fit TRBD1. V lost 5 bases and J lost 0; bases outside the gene matches: 5. Germline loops: CDR1 SEHNR, CDR2 FQNEAQ (reference sequence). This CDR3 has 15 amino acids. The CDR3 bases are TGTGCCAGCAGCCACCGGACAGGGATGAACACTGAAGCTTTCTTT. This codes for CASSHRTGMNTEAFF.

V usage is TRBV5-4 and J usage is TRBJ2-5; D is perhaps TRBD2 (6 bases). The V and J ends lost 2 bases and 5 bases respectively, with 10 bases between them. The CDR3 runs 13 residues. Germline CDR1 is SGHNT and CDR2 is YYREEE (reference sequence). This CDR3 reads CASSFGGSETQYF. The CDR3 bases are TGTGCCAGCAGCTTTGGAGGGAGCGAGACCCAGTACTTC.

This clone has a single count. In nucleotides, the CDR3 is TGTGCCAGCAGTTCACAGGGTAATCAGCCCCAGCATTTT. It specifies CASSSQGNQPQHF. The chain has TRBV6-5 and TRBJ1-5, with D possibly being TRBD1 (6 bases). The CDR3 is 13 amino acids. Trimming pared 4 bases from V and 4 bases from J, leaving 8 bases between. Germline loops: CDR1 MNHEY, CDR2 SVGAGI.

This clone was seen a single time. V is TRBV19 and J is TRBJ2-7, with D perhaps TRBD2 (5 bases). This CDR3 has 11 residues. Trimming took 5 bases from V and 6 from J, leaving 8 bases between them. Germline loops: CDR1 LNHDA, CDR2 SQIVND (reference sequence). The CDR3 bases are TGTGCCAGTAGTTGGGAGACCGAGCAGTACTTC. Amino acid sequence: CASSWETEQYF.

The chain has TRBV27 and TRBJ1-2; 8 bases map to TRBD1. Germline loops: CDR1 MNHEY, CDR2 SMNVEV (reference sequence). There are 13 residues in the CDR3. Trimming at V came to 6 bases and at J to 7 bases, leaving 7 bases not matched to a gene. The CDR3 loop reads CASSFGTGRGYTF. The CDR3 nucleotides read TGTGCCAGCAGCTTCGGGACAGGACGTGGCTACACCTTC.

V usage is TRBV27 and J usage is TRBJ1-5; D might be TRBD1 (6 bases). The CDR3 covers 15 residues. V gave up 2 bases and J gave up 4 bases, with 12 bases separating them. Germline assignment: CDR1 MNHEY and CDR2 SMNVEV (reference sequence). CDR3 in amino acids: CASSLGTRGNQPQHF. CDR3 DNA: TGTGCCAGCAGTTTAGGGACAAGGGGGAATCAGCCCCAGCATTTT.

This chain joins TRBV30 and TRBJ2-1, with 7 bases aligning to TRBD1. Germline V gene lookup returns CDR1 GTSNPN and CDR2 SVGIG (reference sequence). Trimming cost V 5 bases and J 3 bases; bases outside gene matches: 7. There are 14 residues in the CDR3. In DNA form, the CDR3 reads TGTGCCTGGGGGGACAGTTCCAGCTACAATGAGCAGTTCTTC. It codes for CAWGDSSSYNEQFF.

The chain uses TRBV11-2 and TRBJ2-7, with D unresolved. The CDR3 covers 14 residues. From germline, CDR1 is SGHAT and CDR2 FQNNGV. V was trimmed by 0 bases and J by 2 bases, leaving 8 bases between them. The chain's CDR3 is CASSLDPVAYEQYF. The CDR3 coding sequence is TGTGCCAGCAGCTTAGATCCGGTTGCCTACGAGCAGTACTTC.

The gene calls are TRBV6-5 and TRBJ2-7, with TRBD2 matching 8 bases. From germline, CDR1 is MNHEY and CDR2 SVGAGI. The J segment lost 2 bases and the V segment lost 4 bases, leaving 10 bases of the junction unmatched. The CDR3 covers 16 residues. CDR3 protein: CASSSQLAESPYEQYF. CDR3 in DNA: TGTGCCAGCAGTTCCCAACTAGCGGAGTCCCCCTACGAGCAGTACTTC.

The chain links TRBV9 to TRBJ2-7; 10 bases agree with TRBD2. Losses at the gene ends were 4 bases for V and 5 bases for J; bases not matched to a gene: 6. The CDR3 has 14 amino acids. Germline-derived CDR1 and CDR2 are SGDLS and YYNGEE. In nucleotides, the CDR3 is TGTGCCAGCAGCCTGAGCGGGAGGGCGGACGAGCAGTACTTC. It codes for CASSLSGRADEQYF.

About this clone: At the DNA level, this CDR3 is encoded by other sequences in the same sample as well. The J gene is TRBJ1-1, the V gene TRBV6-5; D possibly corresponds to TRBD1 (5 bases). This CDR3 has 13 amino acids. The germline V and J ends were trimmed by 3 bases and 5 bases, with 10 bases remaining between them. Germline CDR1 MNHEY, CDR2 SVGAGI. The DNA for the CDR3 is TGTGCCAGCAGTTATGGGGGGGGGACTGAAGCTTTCTTT. It specifies CASSYGGGTEAFF.

This clone was counted a single time. The chain joins TRBV6-4 to TRBJ2-4; TRBD1 matches 9 bases. The CDR3 extends over 15 amino acids. Per the germline V gene, CDR1 is MRHNA and CDR2 is SNTAGT. The J segment lost 8 bases and the V segment lost 10 bases, leaving 15 bases of the junction unmatched. The CDR3 protein is CANSTGTGMEYIQYF. The CDR3 bases are TGTGCCAACTCTACCGGGACAGGGATGGAGTACATTCAGTACTTC.

J is TRBJ2-7 and V is TRBV4-3; D is unclear. V lost 0 bases to trimming and J lost 3 bases, with 9 bases between them. The germline V gene encodes CDR1 LGHNA and CDR2 YSLEER. The CDR3 runs to 14 residues. This chain's CDR3 is CASSQDSPGYEQYF. DNA of the CDR3: TGCGCCAGCAGCCAAGATTCCCCAGGCTACGAGCAGTACTTC.

This chain uses TRBV4-1 with TRBJ2-1, with D uncertain. Between the trimmed V and J ends, which lost 2 bases and 0 bases, there was a span of 14 bases. CDR1 is MGHRA and CDR2 is YSYEKL in the germline V gene. The CDR3 has 17 amino acids. The CDR3 DNA follows: TGCGCCAGCAGCCAATCCCCCAGCTTAGGCTCCTACAATGAGCAGTTCTTC. Translated: CASSQSPSLGSYNEQFF.

The genes are TRBV7-9 and TRBJ2-2, with TRBD1 matching over 7 bases. With 5 bases clipped from V and 1 base from J, the junction kept 4 bases outside the gene matches. This CDR3 is 15 amino acids long. The V gene's germline CDR1 is SEHNR and CDR2 FQNEAQ (reference sequence). CDR3 nucleotide sequence: TGTGCCAGCAGCCGGACAGGCGAGAACACCGGGGAGCTGTTTTTT. Translation: CASSRTGENTGELFF. Using reference TRBV7-9 and TRBJ2-2 for the parts outside the CDR3, the full variable domain is DTGVSQNPRHKITKRGQNVTFRCDPISEHNRLYWYRQTLGQGPEFLTYFQNEAQLEKSRLLSDRFSAERPKGSFSTLEIQRTEQGDSAMYLCASSRTGENTGELFFGEGSRLTVL.

V usage is TRBV4-3 and J usage is TRBJ2-1; 13 bases fit TRBD2. With V trimmed by 5 bases and J by 1 base, 8 bases remained unmatched. The length of the CDR3 is 18 residues. The germline gives CDR1 LGHNA, CDR2 YSLEER. DNA of the CDR3: TGCGCCAGCAGCTCAGGACTAGCGGGAGCGGATTCCTACAATGAGCAGTTCTTC. This encodes CASSSGLAGADSYNEQFF.